Sequencing of this TCR beta chain was carried out in a study of cytomegalovirus exposure and HLA in healthy donors. Researchers ran the PCR with 60 Vbeta and 13 Jbeta primers. The protocol was immunoSEQ multiplex PCR, while the TCRdb copy is restricted to in-frame clones and leaves out a portion. The table records roughly 140,000 clones, around 77% of them present only once. This CDR3 has 13 amino acids. Germline CDR1 and CDR2: SNHLY and FYNNEI. Trimming removed 6 bases from V and 4 bases from J, with 12 bases in between. This clone was observed a single time. The chain joins TRBV2 to TRBJ1-2, with D perhaps matching TRBD1 (5 bases). This sequence was found in a man aged 25-45 years in good health and CMV-seronegative. Sequencing input: PBMCs. For the CDR3, the DNA is TGTGCCAGCAGCGAGCGTAGGGGCTATGGCTACACCTTC. It yields the protein CASSERRGYGYTF.